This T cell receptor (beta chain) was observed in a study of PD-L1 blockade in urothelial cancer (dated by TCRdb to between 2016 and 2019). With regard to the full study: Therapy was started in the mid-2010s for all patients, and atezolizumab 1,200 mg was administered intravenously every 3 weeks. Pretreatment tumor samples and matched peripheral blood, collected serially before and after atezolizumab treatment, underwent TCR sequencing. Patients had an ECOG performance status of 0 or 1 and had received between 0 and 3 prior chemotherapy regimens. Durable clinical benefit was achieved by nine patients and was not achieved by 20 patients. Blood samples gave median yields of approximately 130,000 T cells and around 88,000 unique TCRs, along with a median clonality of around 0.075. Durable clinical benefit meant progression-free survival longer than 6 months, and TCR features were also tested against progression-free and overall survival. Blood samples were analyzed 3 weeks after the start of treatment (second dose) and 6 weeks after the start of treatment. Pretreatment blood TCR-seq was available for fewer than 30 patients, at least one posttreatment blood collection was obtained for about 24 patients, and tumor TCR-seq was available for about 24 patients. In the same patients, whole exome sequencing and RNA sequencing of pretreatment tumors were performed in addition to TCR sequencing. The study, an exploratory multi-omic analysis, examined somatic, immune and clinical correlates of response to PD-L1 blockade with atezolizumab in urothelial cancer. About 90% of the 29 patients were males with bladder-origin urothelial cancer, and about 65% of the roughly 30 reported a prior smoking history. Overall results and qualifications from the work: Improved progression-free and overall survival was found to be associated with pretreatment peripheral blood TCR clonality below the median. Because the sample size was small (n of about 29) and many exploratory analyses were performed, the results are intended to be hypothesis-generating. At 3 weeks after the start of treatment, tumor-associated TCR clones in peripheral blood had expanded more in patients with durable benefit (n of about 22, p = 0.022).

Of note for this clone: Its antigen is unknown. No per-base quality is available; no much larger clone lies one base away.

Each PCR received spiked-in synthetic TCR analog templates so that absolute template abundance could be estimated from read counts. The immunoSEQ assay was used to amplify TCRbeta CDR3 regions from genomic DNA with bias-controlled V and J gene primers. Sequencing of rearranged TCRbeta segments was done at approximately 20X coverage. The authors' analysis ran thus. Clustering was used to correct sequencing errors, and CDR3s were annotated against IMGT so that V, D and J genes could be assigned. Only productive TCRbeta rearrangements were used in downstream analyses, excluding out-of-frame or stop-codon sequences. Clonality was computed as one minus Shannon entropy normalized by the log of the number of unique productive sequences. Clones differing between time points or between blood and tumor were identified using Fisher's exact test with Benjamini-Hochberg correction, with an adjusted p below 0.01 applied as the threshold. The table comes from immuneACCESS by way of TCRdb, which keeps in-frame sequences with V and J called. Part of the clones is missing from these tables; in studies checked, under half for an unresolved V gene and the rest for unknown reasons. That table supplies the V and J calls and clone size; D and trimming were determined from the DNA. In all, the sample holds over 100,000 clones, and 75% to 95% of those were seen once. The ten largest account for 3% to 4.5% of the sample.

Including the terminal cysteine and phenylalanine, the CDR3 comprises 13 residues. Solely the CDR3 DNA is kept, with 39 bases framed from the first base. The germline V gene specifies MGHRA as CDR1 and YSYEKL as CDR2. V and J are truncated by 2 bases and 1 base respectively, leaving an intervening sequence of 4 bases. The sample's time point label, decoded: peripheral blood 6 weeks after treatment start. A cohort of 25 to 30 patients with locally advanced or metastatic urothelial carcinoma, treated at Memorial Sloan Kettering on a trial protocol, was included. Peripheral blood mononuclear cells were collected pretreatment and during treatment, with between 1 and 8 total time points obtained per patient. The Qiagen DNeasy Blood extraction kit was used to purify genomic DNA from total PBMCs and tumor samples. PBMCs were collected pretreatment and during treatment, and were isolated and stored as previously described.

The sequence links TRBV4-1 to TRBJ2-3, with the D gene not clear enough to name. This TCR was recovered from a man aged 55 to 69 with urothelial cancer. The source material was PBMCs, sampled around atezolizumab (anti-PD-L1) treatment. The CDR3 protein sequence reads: CASSQQGTDTQYF. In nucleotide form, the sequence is TGCGCCAGCAGCCAACAGGGCACAGATACGCAGTATTTT.